Presented here are 16 T cell receptor beta chains from one specimen sequenced in a study of blood T cell repertoires in COVID-19. Repertoires were generated with immunoSEQ multiplex PCR, while TCRdb's copy carries only in-frame clones and drops some. Of about 210,000 clones in the sample, 75% to 85% are singletons; the top ten hold approximately 9.2%. The sample was PBMCs or T cells enriched from blood (not recorded which). All receptors derive from a man aged 35-49 years who had recovered from COVID-19.

This clone was seen only once. For the CDR3, the DNA is TGCGCCAGCAGCTTGGACGGGAATGAAGCTTTCTTT. Protein: CASSLDGNEAFF. This chain uses TRBV5-1 with TRBJ1-1; D is uncertain. Trimming shortened V by 0 bases and J by 7 bases, and 7 bases separated the two germline ends. From germline, CDR1 is SGHRS and CDR2 YFSETQ. This CDR3 has 12 residues.

V usage is TRBV1 and J usage is TRBJ2-1; the D call TRBD2 from the table was never checked on the DNA. TRBV1 has pseudogene status. The length of the CDR3 is 13 residues. In DNA form, the CDR3 reads TGCACCAGCAGCCTAGCGGGAGAGAATGAGCAGTTCTTC. Protein: CTSSLAGENEQFF.

The table lists this clone with many counts. The gene calls are TRBV20-1 and TRBJ2-3, with TRBD2 matching over 7 bases. The CDR3 has 15 residues. Germline values: CDR1 DFQATT, CDR2 SNEGSKA (reference sequence). The J segment lost 4 bases and the V segment lost 3 bases, leaving 10 bases of the junction unmatched. The CDR3 sequence is CSASVGGPVADTQYF. The CDR3 DNA follows: TGCAGTGCTAGTGTGGGAGGGCCGGTCGCAGATACGCAGTATTTT.

The chain employs TRBV5-4 and TRBJ1-6, with a weak D call TRBD1 (6 bases). Trimming removed 4 bases at V and 5 bases at J, with 10 bases between. Looked up from germline, CDR1 is SGHNT and CDR2 is YYREEE (reference sequence). The CDR3 sequence is 14 residues long. The CDR3 nucleotides read TGTGCCAGCAGCCCCGACAGGAATAATTCACCCCTCCACTTT. Translation gives CASSPDRNNSPLHF.

This chain connects TRBV11-3 to TRBJ2-1; D is possibly TRBD2 (5 bases). This CDR3 spans 14 amino acids. Trimming stripped 10 bases from V and 9 bases from J, with 22 bases between. Germline CDR1 reads SGHNT; CDR2 reads YENEEA. The CDR3 sequence: CANRRLALLGEQFF. The CDR3 DNA sequence: TGTGCCAACAGAAGGTTAGCGCTTTTGGGTGAGCAGTTCTTC.

J is TRBJ1-1 and V is TRBV21-1; the DNA was not compared with TRBD1, the D call given in the table. TRBV21-1 corresponds to a pseudogene. The CDR3 sequence is 19 residues long. CDR3 loop: CASRRMRTGGKARNTEAFF. CDR3 DNA sequence: TGTGCCAGCAGGAGGATGAGAACAGGGGGCAAAGCCCGGAACACTGAAGCTTTCTTT.

This sequence joins TRBV7-9 and TRBJ1-2, with D hard to call. From germline, CDR1 is SEHNR and CDR2 FQNEAQ (reference sequence). V lost 0 bases, J lost 8 bases, and 10 bases lay in between. The length of the CDR3 is 13 residues. The CDR3 sequence: CASSLARGQGYTF. CDR3 coding DNA: TGTGCCAGCAGCTTAGCACGAGGGCAAGGCTACACCTTC.

This clone was found a few times. This chain connects TRBV7-2 to TRBJ1-6, with 8 bases fitting TRBD1. Looked up from germline, CDR1 is SGHTA and CDR2 is FQGNSA. The length of the CDR3 is 15 residues. The V gene end was trimmed by 1 base and the J gene end by 5 bases; junction bases not matched to a gene: 1. CDR3 residues: CASSLVQGDNSPLHF. The CDR3 nucleotides are TGTGCCAGCAGCTTAGTACAGGGGGATAATTCACCCCTCCACTTT.

This clone was observed many times. The rearrangement joins TRBV6-1 to TRBJ2-2; D uncertain. Germline loops: CDR1 MNHNS, CDR2 SASEGT. The CDR3 totals 15 residues. V was clipped by 3 bases and J by 6 bases, with 14 bases between them. The CDR3 spells CASSDTSPTAGELFF. In DNA form, the CDR3 reads TGTGCCAGCAGTGACACGTCACCCACGGCCGGGGAGCTGTTTTTT.

The chain carries TRBV30 and TRBJ2-7, with D possibly TRBD1 on 6 matching bases. V was trimmed by 2 bases and J by 2 bases, leaving 16 bases between them. The CDR3 sequence is 15 residues long. In germline, CDR1 is GTSNPN, CDR2 SVGIG (reference sequence). In nucleotides, the CDR3 is TGTGCCTGGAGTCCCCAACCGGGACACACCTACGAGCAGTACTTC. Translating gives CAWSPQPGHTYEQYF.

The rearrangement uses TRBV28 and TRBJ1-2, with unresolved D. The germline CDR1 and CDR2 sequences are MDHEN and SYDVKM. Deletions cut 3 bases from V and 3 bases from J, with 8 bases between. The CDR3 is 13 amino acids. Here the CDR3 DNA reads TGTGCCAGCAGTTTGGGCGGGCACTATGGCTACACCTTC. Protein: CASSLGGHYGYTF.

This chain uses TRBV18 with TRBJ2-7; 10 bases match TRBD1. There are 15 residues in the CDR3. In germline, CDR1 is KGHSH, CDR2 LQKENI. V lost 0 bases to trimming and J lost 5 bases; unmatched junction nucleotides: 4. For the CDR3, the DNA is TGTGCCAGCTCACCACCTGAGACAGGGGGCCACGAGCAGTACTTC. It specifies CASSPPETGGHEQYF.

Remarks on this clone: Other DNA sequences in this sample translate to the same CDR3. J is TRBJ1-5 and V is TRBV19; no firm D call. V lost 1 base and J lost 4, with 11 bases in between. The length of the CDR3 is 15 residues. CDR1 and CDR2 (germline): LNHDA, SQIVND (reference sequence). CDR3 sequence reads: CASSIGGSPNQPQHF. CDR3 bases: TGTGCCAGTAGTATAGGCGGCAGCCCTAATCAGCCCCAGCATTTT.

The gene calls are TRBV6-5 and TRBJ1-5, with D possibly being TRBD1 (6 bases). The CDR3 contains 15 residues. Germline V lookup: CDR1 MNHEY, CDR2 SVGAGI. Trimming pared 6 bases from V and 0 bases from J, leaving 12 bases between. CDR3 DNA: TGTGCCAGCAGGAATACAGGGATTAGCAATCAGCCCCAGCATTTT. As protein: CASRNTGISNQPQHF.

V and J are TRBV24-1 and TRBJ2-3; tentative D call: TRBD1 (5 bases). The CDR3 has 16 residues. V lost 9 bases, J lost 0 bases, and 18 bases lay in between. The germline CDR1 and CDR2 sequences are KGHDR and SFDVKD. In DNA form, the CDR3 reads TGTGCCACCGGCCCCCTTGGGGCTAGTAGCACAGATACGCAGTATTTT. Protein: CATGPLGASSTDTQYF.

The genes are TRBV4-1 and TRBJ1-5; possible D gene TRBD1, 6 bases. Germline V CDR1 and CDR2: MGHRA, YSYEKL. V lost 5 bases, J lost 6 bases, and 23 bases lay in between. The CDR3 runs 17 residues. In DNA, the CDR3 is TGCGCCAGCAGCACGCGGCTCACACAGGGTCTGGGTCAGCCCCAGCATTTT. It is translated as CASSTRLTQGLGQPQHF.